A selection of T cell receptor beta chains follows, all from one sample in a study of CD8 T cells in ankylosing spondylitis. From the 5' RACE reads, TCRdb called clonotypes with MiXCR, one entry per CDR3 protein. The data show 450,000 to 550,000 distinct CDR3 sequences, about 5.2% seen once. The source material was blood, either unsorted or a sorted T cell fraction (not recorded which). The receptors stem from a male donor with ankylosing spondylitis. The CDR3 runs from the conserved cysteine through the conserved F or W. D genes are given only for firm matches. Expanded clones get a size class; other rows say once, few or many, or leave the size out.

j_call v_call clone_size d_call cdr3_aa cdr3_nt
TRBJ2-1 TRBV27 many - CASSLMSKPSYNEQFF TGTGCCAGCAGTTTAATGTCTAAACCCTCCTACAATGAGCAGTTCTTC
TRBJ1-3 TRBV20-1 many - CSARRAGNTIYF TGCAGTGCTAGAAGGGCTGGAAACACCATATATTTT
TRBJ2-1 TRBV20-1 many - CSASIPGLGGEQFF TGCAGTGCTAGTATACCCGGGCTCGGGGGTGAGCAGTTCTTC
TRBJ1-2 TRBV7-9 many - CASSFRNYGYTF TGTGCCAGCAGCTTTCGGAACTATGGCTACACCTTC
TRBJ2-7 TRBV20-1 many TRBD1 CSAESDRDYEQYF TGCAGTGCCGAATCGGACAGGGACTACGAGCAGTACTTC
TRBJ2-7 TRBV6-2/TRBV6-3 many - CASLEQDSSYEQYF TGTGCCAGCCTGGAGCAGGATAGCTCCTACGAGCAGTACTTC
TRBJ2-5 TRBV18 - - CASSPWRDSKETQYF TGTGCCAGCTCACCATGGCGGGACTCCAAAGAGACCCAGTACTTC
TRBJ1-5 TRBV20-1 many - CSARSGSGQPQHF TGCAGTGCTAGGTCAGGGTCGGGACAGCCCCAGCATTTT
TRBJ2-4 TRBV7-6 many TRBD1 CASSRAGTGGLNIQYF TGTGCCAGCAGCAGAGCCGGGACAGGCGGGTTAAACATTCAGTACTTC
TRBJ2-7 TRBV28 many TRBD1 CASSFAGGGYEQYF TGTGCCAGCAGTTTCGCAGGGGGCGGCTACGAGCAGTACTTC
TRBJ1-2 TRBV5-4 many - CASSFEIRTVIPNYGYTF TGTGCCAGCAGCTTTGAGATCCGGACAGTTATACCTAACTATGGCTACACCTTC
TRBJ2-7 TRBV5-1 - - CASSLDLFSHEQYF TGCGCCAGCAGCTTGGACCTATTTAGCCACGAGCAGTACTTC
TRBJ2-5 TRBV7-2 many - CASSLKLQTQYF TGTGCCAGCAGCTTAAAGCTCCAGACCCAGTACTTC
TRBJ2-7 TRBV7-2 many TRBD2 CASSPGLADSYEQYF TGTGCCAGCAGCCCGGGACTAGCGGACTCCTACGAGCAGTACTTC
TRBJ1-5 TRBV27 many - CASSFGGHQPQHF TGTGCCAGCAGTTTCGGCGGTCATCAGCCCCAGCATTTT
TRBJ1-2 TRBV10-3 many - CAISTNNYGYTF TGTGCCATCAGTACTAATAACTATGGCTACACCTTC
TRBJ1-5 TRBV27 many - CASSLLGSLQPQHF TGTGCCAGCAGTTTATTGGGCAGCCTCCAGCCCCAGCATTTT
TRBJ2-5 TRBV9 - - CASSVVAQWGETQYF TGTGCCAGCAGCGTAGTAGCCCAATGGGGGGAGACCCAGTACTTC
TRBJ2-2 TRBV18 many - CASTFWRSNTGELFF TGTGCCAGCACCTTCTGGAGAAGCAACACCGGGGAGCTGTTTTTT
TRBJ2-1 TRBV3-1 many TRBD2 CASSQNLAGSYNEQFF TGTGCCAGCAGCCAAAACCTAGCGGGCTCCTACAATGAGCAGTTCTTC
TRBJ1-1 TRBV20-1 many TRBD1 CSASQGVTEAFF TGCAGTGCTAGCCAGGGGGTAACTGAAGCTTTCTTT
TRBJ1-1 TRBV28 many - CASVRADSMNTEAFF TGTGCCAGCGTCCGGGCGGACAGCATGAACACTGAAGCTTTCTTT
TRBJ1-1 TRBV28 many - CASLQAGGYTEAFF TGTGCCAGCCTCCAAGCGGGGGGGTACACTGAAGCTTTCTTT
TRBJ2-7 TRBV27 - - CASSPRGRGGFHEQYF TGTGCCAGCAGTCCCCGTGGCAGGGGGGGGTTCCACGAGCAGTACTTC
TRBJ1-2 TRBV15 many - CATSGTRDASYGYTF TGTGCCACCAGCGGAACCAGGGATGCGAGCTATGGCTACACCTTC
TRBJ2-7 TRBV7-2 few - CASSLGPGGDYEQYF TGTGCCAGCAGCTTAGGGCCAGGGGGGGACTACGAGCAGTACTTC
TRBJ2-1 TRBV18 many - CASSPVARSYNEQFF TGTGCCAGCTCACCGGTCGCGCGCTCCTACAATGAGCAGTTCTTC
TRBJ1-5 TRBV2 many - CASSSKRGQPQHF TGTGCCAGCAGCTCTAAAAGAGGGCAGCCCCAGCATTTT
TRBJ2-7 TRBV7-2 many - CASSLSGHLYEQYF TGTGCCAGCAGCTTATCGGGACACCTTTACGAGCAGTACTTC
TRBJ2-7 TRBV4-3 - TRBD1 CASSQDAGGPGEQYF TGCGCCAGCAGCCAAGATGCAGGGGGCCCCGGCGAGCAGTACTTC
TRBJ1-4 TRBV7-2 many - CASSLGVGEKLFF TGTGCCAGCAGCTTAGGGGTTGGTGAAAAACTGTTTTTT
TRBJ2-3 TRBV7-9 many - CASSLQTGLDTQYF TGTGCCAGCAGCTTACAAACAGGGTTAGATACGCAGTATTTT
TRBJ2-7 TRBV5-1 many TRBD1 CASGGTGPYEQYF TGCGCCAGCGGGGGGACAGGGCCCTACGAGCAGTACTTC
TRBJ1-4 TRBV9 - - CASIVAGARVNEKLFF TGTGCCAGCATCGTAGCGGGGGCTCGCGTTAATGAAAAACTGTTTTTT
TRBJ2-3 TRBV20-1 - - CSASGGRERTDTQYF TGCAGTGCTAGTGGGGGGCGGGAGAGAACAGATACGCAGTATTTT
TRBJ2-7 TRBV29-1 many TRBD2 CSVAGFRDYLYEQYF TGCAGCGTTGCAGGGTTTCGGGACTACCTCTACGAGCAGTACTTC
TRBJ2-7 TRBV12-3/TRBV12-4 many - CASSLDWAEKYEQYF TGTGCCAGCAGTTTAGATTGGGCAGAGAAGTACGAGCAGTACTTC
TRBJ2-1 TRBV27 - TRBD1 CASSFKTGGNEQFF TGTGCCAGCAGCTTCAAAACAGGGGGAAATGAGCAGTTCTTC
TRBJ1-1 TRBV9 many - CASSLQQSNTEAFF TGTGCCAGCAGCCTCCAGCAGAGTAACACTGAAGCTTTCTTT
TRBJ2-1 TRBV7-6 many TRBD2 CASSTNPGTSGKNEQFF TGTGCCAGCAGCACCAATCCCGGGACTAGCGGGAAGAATGAGCAGTTCTTC
TRBJ2-5 TRBV18 few - CASSASKGQQETQYF TGTGCCAGCTCAGCCTCAAAAGGGCAGCAAGAGACCCAGTACTTC
TRBJ2-4 TRBV11-2 many TRBD2 CASSSLNSGTIQYF TGTGCCAGCAGCTCCCTCAATAGCGGGACCATTCAGTACTTC
TRBJ1-4 TRBV4-3 many - CASSQDPRTATNEKLFF TGCGCCAGCAGCCAAGATCCCCGGACTGCAACTAATGAAAAACTGTTTTTT
TRBJ2-7 TRBV5-1 many TRBD1 CASMWGQGFREQYF TGCGCCAGCATGTGGGGACAGGGCTTTCGGGAGCAGTACTTC
TRBJ1-2 TRBV25-1 many - CASFQNGYTF TGTGCCAGCTTCCAAAATGGCTACACCTTC
TRBJ2-1 TRBV11-2 - - CASSPTERILGYEDNEQFF TGTGCCAGCAGCCCAACGGAGAGGATATTGGGGTATGAAGACAATGAGCAGTTCTTC
TRBJ2-3 TRBV15 many TRBD2 CATSSPGAGFTDTQYF TGTGCCACCAGCTCCCCGGGAGCGGGATTCACAGATACGCAGTATTTT
TRBJ1-6 TRBV30 many - CAWSVRAGAFRNSPLHF TGTGCCTGGAGTGTACGGGCAGGGGCCTTCCGGAATTCACCCCTCCACTTT
TRBJ2-7 TRBV27 many - CASSLLGPLFSYEQYF TGTGCCAGCAGTTTGCTAGGCCCGCTGTTCTCCTACGAGCAGTACTTC